These 10 T cell receptor beta chains originate from one sample sequenced in a study of beta chain features in type 1 diabetes. No antigen is known for these receptors. What was sequenced were expressed TCRB transcripts, since all of the isolated RNA had been reverse transcribed. Clones were read by immunoSEQ multiplex PCR, and TCRdb kept only the in-frame ones, dropping some. The table records around 180,000 clones, approximately 8.4% of them present only once. General study points: Type 1 diabetes patients had moderately but significantly shorter TCRB CDR3s in all four CD4+ subsets.

The sequenced material came from central memory CD4+ T cells from blood. These receptors all come from a man younger than 35 with type 1 diabetes.

This clone was found many times. V is TRBV7-2 and J is TRBJ2-1; TRBD2 aligns across 12 bases. The CDR3 runs to 18 residues. Germline CDR1 and CDR2: SGHTA and FQGNSA. Unmatched junction bases numbered 13, after V lost 9 bases and J lost 1 base. In nucleotides, the CDR3 is TGTGCCAGTCTCCCTGGGGGGCTAGCGGGAGGGTCCTACAATGAGCAGTTCTTC. Protein sequence: CASLPGGLAGGSYNEQFF. Full variable domain (missing parts from reference TRBV7-2 and TRBJ2-1): GAGVSQSPSNKVTEKGKDVELRCDPISGHTALYWYRQSLGQGLEFLIYFQGNSAPDKSGLPSDRFSAERTGGSVSTLTIQRTQQEDSAVYLCASLPGGLAGGSYNEQFFGPGTRLTVL.

This clone was recorded a few times. This chain joins TRBV5-4 and TRBJ1-1; a weak D match, TRBD1 (6 bases). This CDR3 has 14 amino acids. Germline V gene lookup returns CDR1 SGHNT and CDR2 YYREEE (reference sequence). V lost 3 bases and J 4 bases, leaving 13 bases between the germline ends. The CDR3 reads CASSWRGGFTEAFF. The DNA for the CDR3 is TGTGCCAGCAGCTGGAGGGGGGGTTTCACTGAAGCTTTCTTT.

This clone turned up a few times. This chain joins TRBV30 and TRBJ2-6; the match to TRBD1 covers 7 bases. V dropped 3 bases and J dropped 0; count of bases not matched to a gene: 2. Per the germline V gene, CDR1 is GTSNPN and CDR2 is SVGIG (reference sequence). The length of the CDR3 is 15 residues. In nucleotides, the CDR3 is TGTGCCTGGAGCCACAGGGGCTCTGGGGCCAACGTCCTGACTTTC. Protein: CAWSHRGSGANVLTF.

J is TRBJ2-5 and V is TRBV7-8; maybe TRBD2 (7 bases). Trimming pared 0 bases from V and 6 bases from J, leaving 11 bases between. Germline assignment: CDR1 SGHVS and CDR2 FQNEAQ. There are 14 residues in the CDR3. Here the CDR3 reads CASSLAGGGKTQYF. Written as DNA, the CDR3 is TGTGCCAGCAGCTTAGCGGGAGGGGGGAAGACCCAGTACTTC.

There are a few counts of this clone. V is TRBV27 and J is TRBJ2-1; perhaps TRBD2 as D (6 bases). The CDR3 is made up of 14 amino acids. Germline V gives CDR1 MNHEY, CDR2 SMNVEV (reference sequence). Trimming shortened V by 6 bases and J by 6 bases, and 15 bases separated the two germline ends. This CDR3 reads CASSPGVEGNEQFF. In DNA, the CDR3 is TGTGCCAGCAGCCCGGGGGTTGAAGGCAATGAGCAGTTCTTC.

Only a few counts were recorded for this clone. V and J are TRBV19 and TRBJ2-7; 8 bases line up with TRBD2. In germline, CDR1 is LNHDA, CDR2 SQIVND (reference sequence). The CDR3 spans 13 residues. V gave up 7 bases and J gave up 5 bases; unmatched junction bases: 7. The CDR3 bases are TGTGCCAGTAAAGCAGCGGGAGCACACGAGCAGTACTTC. It specifies CASKAAGAHEQYF.

This clone was counted ten times or more. This chain links TRBV20-1 with TRBJ2-1; no definite D call. Germline assignment: CDR1 DFQATT and CDR2 SNEGSKA (reference sequence). The length of the CDR3 is 10 residues. V shed 2 bases and J shed 9 bases, with 5 bases lying between them. CDR3 sequence (DNA): TGCAGTGCTAGACTTGTTGAGCAGTTCTTC. Protein: CSARLVEQFF.

This clone was observed a few times. The J gene is TRBJ2-3, the V gene TRBV27; TRBD2 aligns across 9 bases. The CDR3 is made up of 16 amino acids. Trimming cost V 0 bases and J 2 bases; bases outside gene matches: 3. CDR1 and CDR2 (germline): MNHEY, SMNVEV (reference sequence). For the CDR3, the DNA is TGTGCCAGCAGTTTATCGGCTAGCGGGGTCACAGATACGCAGTATTTT. Residues: CASSLSASGVTDTQYF.

The chain uses TRBV27 and TRBJ2-4, with 7 positions matching TRBD2. In germline, CDR1 is MNHEY, CDR2 SMNVEV (reference sequence). The CDR3 has 19 amino acids. After removal of 1 base from V and 3 bases from J, the junction contained 15 bases not matched to a gene. DNA of the CDR3: TGTGCCAGCAGTTTATGGGCTAGCGGAAATCGACTCGACAAAAACATTCAGTACTTC. Amino acids: CASSLWASGNRLDKNIQYF.

The chain uses TRBV15 and TRBJ1-5; D perhaps matches TRBD1 (5 bases). Germline-derived CDR1 and CDR2 are LNHNV and YYDKDF (reference sequence). The CDR3 covers 13 residues. The V and J ends lost 6 bases and 5 bases respectively, with 11 bases between them. Written as DNA, the CDR3 is TGTGCCACCAGTTTACAGGCCGATCAGCCCCAGCATTTT. Translating it yields CATSLQADQPQHF.